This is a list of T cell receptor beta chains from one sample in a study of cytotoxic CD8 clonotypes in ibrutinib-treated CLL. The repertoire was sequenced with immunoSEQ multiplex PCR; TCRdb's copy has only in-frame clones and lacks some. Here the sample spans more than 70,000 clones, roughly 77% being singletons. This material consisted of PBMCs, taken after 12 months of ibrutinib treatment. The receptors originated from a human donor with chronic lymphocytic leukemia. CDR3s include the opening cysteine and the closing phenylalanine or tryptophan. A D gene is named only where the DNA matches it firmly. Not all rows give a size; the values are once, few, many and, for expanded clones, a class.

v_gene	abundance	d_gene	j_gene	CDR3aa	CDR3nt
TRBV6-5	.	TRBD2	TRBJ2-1	CASSYGLAGVGEQFF	TGTGCCAGCAGTTACGGGCTAGCGGGAGTAGGTGAGCAGTTCTTC
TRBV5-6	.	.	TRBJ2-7	CASSLRDYEQYF	TGTGCCAGCAGCTTGAGGGACTACGAGCAGTACTTC
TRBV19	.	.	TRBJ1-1	CASSIGMFGGKVFGAFF	TGTGCCAGTAGTATTGGGATGTTCGGGGGGAAGGTCTTCGGAGCTTTCTTT
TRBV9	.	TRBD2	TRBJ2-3	CASSPGPGGDTQYF	TGTGCCAGCAGCCCCGGGCCCGGGGGGGATACGCAGTATTTT
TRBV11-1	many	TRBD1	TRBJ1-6	CASSRTGNNSPLHF	TGTGCCAGCAGCCGGACAGGGAATAATTCACCCCTCCACTTT
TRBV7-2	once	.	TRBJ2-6	CASSPPVGVGANVLTF	TGTGCCAGCAGCCCACCCGTGGGGGTGGGGGCCAACGTCCTGACTTTC
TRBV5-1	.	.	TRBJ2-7	CASSLAVYARGGEQYF	TGCGCCAGTAGCTTGGCCGTCTACGCCCGGGGCGGCGAGCAGTACTTC
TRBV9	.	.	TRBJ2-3	CASSVVATDTQYF	TGTGCCAGCAGCGTAGTGGCCACAGATACGCAGTATTTT
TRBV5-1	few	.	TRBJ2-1	CASSPGARRDNEQFF	TGCGCCAGCAGCCCGGGGGCTAGACGGGACAATGAGCAGTTCTTC
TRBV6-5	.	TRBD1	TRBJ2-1	CASSPRTGSYNEQFF	TGTGCCAGCAGCCCACGGACAGGGTCCTACAATGAGCAGTTCTTC
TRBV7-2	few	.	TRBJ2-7	CASSLVALEQYF	TGTGCCAGCAGCTTAGTAGCGTTGGAGCAGTACTTC
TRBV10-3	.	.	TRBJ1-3	CAISESVGAGGNTIYF	TGTGCCATCAGTGAGTCGGTGGGGGCTGGAGGAAACACCATATATTTT
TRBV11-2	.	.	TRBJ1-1	CASSRDGTEAFF	TGTGCCAGCAGCCGGGACGGCACTGAAGCTTTCTTT
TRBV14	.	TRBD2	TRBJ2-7	CASSLAGSSYEQYF	TGTGCCAGCAGCCTAGCGGGCAGCTCCTACGAGCAGTACTTC